What follows describes a single T cell receptor (beta chain). Its antigen is still unknown. The sample comes from a study of shared clonotypes between healthy human individuals. Broader study findings: The small donor group covered limited genetic and exposure diversity. Clonotypes shared by all four sorted-subset donors had higher generation probabilities than non-shared clonotypes.

This CDR3 region has 15 residues. From germline, CDR1 is MDHEN and CDR2 SYDVKM. Trimming pared 5 bases from V and 7 bases from J, leaving 20 bases between. Positively selected for CCR7, the CD45RO-negative cells used as naive CD8 cells excluded terminally differentiated effector memory CD45RA+ cells. TCRdb's copy holds only in-frame clones and misses some; the assay was immunoSEQ multiplex PCR. The sample has about 1,800,000 clones, just under 95% seen once; the top ten hold 1.2%. What was sequenced was naive CD8+ T cells sorted from blood. V is TRBV28 and J is TRBJ1-2; no firm D call. The origin of this receptor is a man between 18 and 35 years old in good health. The CDR3 protein is CASSPRLGREGGYTF. CDR3 sequence (DNA): TGTGCCAGCAGTCCCCGACTTGGGAGGGAGGGTGGCTACACCTTC.